In this sample, the clone carrying this T cell receptor (beta chain) turned up many times. What it recognizes is unknown. The data originate from a study of T cells in Graves' hyperthyroidism and ophthalmopathy. About the study: Peripheral blood was drawn at first diagnosis, prior to all treatment. Study-level results: From stable hyperthyroidism, ophthalmopathy was set apart by a 13 V-J model.

From RNA transcripts, TCR beta CDR3 regions were amplified. The TCR CDR3 was amplified in a first-round RT-PCR using the HTBI primer set. TCRdb redid the calling of the multiplex PCR reads with MiXCR, one entry per CDR3 protein. The sample yields hundreds of thousands of distinct CDR3 sequences, around 14% seen once. The CDR3 has 16 amino acids. Germline values: CDR1 SGHVS, CDR2 FQNEAQ. Trimming cost V 5 bases and J 8 bases; bases outside gene matches: 11. It was uncontrolled infection, other autoimmune disease, pregnancy or lactation that excluded patients. Fresh 10 ml peripheral blood yielded PBMCs. The chain is built from TRBV7-8 and TRBJ2-1; TRBD2 aligns across 11 bases. The sequence was obtained from a woman aged 18-30 years with Graves' hyperthyroidism. The sequenced sample was blood. The CDR3 bases are TGTGCCAGCAGCATTAGCGGGGGGGCGGCCTTCTATGAGCAGTTCTTC. This sequence encodes CASSISGGAAFYEQFF.